The 4 T cell receptor beta chains listed next were all sequenced from one sample in a study of T cell responses to AZD1222 COVID-19 vaccine listed by TCRdb under 2021. Library construction relied on the immunoSEQ multiplex PCR assay. Held by TCRdb, this immuneACCESS table contains in-frame sequences only and omits some clones. Under half of the omission traces to an unresolved V gene where checked; the cause of the rest is unknown. In all, the sample holds about 130,000 clones, and around nine tenths of those were seen once. The ten biggest clones cover 6.9% of the sample. Per the publication, the time point label means: baseline before first vaccination. The input for sequencing was peripheral blood, taken on day 0 of AZD1222 vaccination. The receptors were gathered from an adult in good health.

V gene TRBV28 combines with J gene TRBJ2-3; tentatively, D is TRBD2 (6 bases). Germline assignment: CDR1 MDHEN and CDR2 SYDVKM. The V gene lost 3 bases and the J gene lost 2 bases, with 18 bases spanning the gap. The CDR3 loop spans 17 amino acids. The CDR3 DNA follows: TGTGCCAGCAGTTTTCGGGGGAGCTCTAGACCCACAGATACGCAGTATTTT. Protein sequence: CASSFRGSSRPTDTQYF.

The V gene is TRBV6-5, the J gene TRBJ1-1; 8 positions agree with TRBD1. This CDR3 has 14 amino acids. Looked up from germline, CDR1 is MNHEY and CDR2 is SVGAGI. Germline trimming cut 6 bases from V and 0 bases from J; bases unmatched to any gene: 3. Here the CDR3 reads CASRLTGVNTEAFF. Here the CDR3 DNA reads TGTGCCAGCAGGCTGACAGGGGTGAACACTGAAGCTTTCTTT.

The chain couples TRBV3-1 (or the pseudogene TRBV3-2) to TRBJ2-3; D ambiguous. The CDR3 length is 11 residues. Germline CDR1 and CDR2: LGHDT and YNNKEL (reference sequence). Trimming removed 0 bases from V and 11 bases from J, with 6 bases in between. Written as DNA, the CDR3 is TGTGCCAGCAGCCAAGAACTGCTGCAGTATTTT. It yields the protein CASSQELLQYF.

The genes are TRBV19 and TRBJ1-5; D gene unclear. Per germline, CDR1 LNHDA and CDR2 SQIVND (reference sequence). V was pared by 6 bases and J by 1 base, with 13 bases between. This CDR3 region has 15 residues. This CDR3 reads CASSETDSSNQPQHF. CDR3 in DNA: TGTGCCAGTAGCGAGACGGATTCCAGCAATCAGCCCCAGCATTTT.